A single sample gave rise to the 18 T cell receptor beta chains below, sequenced in a study of CD8 T cells in ankylosing spondylitis. A single record per CDR3 protein comes from TCRdb applying MiXCR to the 5' RACE reads. The top ten hold 3.5% of the sample, which has 300,000 to 350,000 distinct CDR3 sequences, about 20% seen once. Sequenced: blood, either unsorted or a sorted T cell fraction (not recorded which). These receptors came from a female donor with ankylosing spondylitis or in good health (not recorded which).

The rearrangement joins TRBV6-1 to TRBJ2-5; no clear D gene. V lost 5 bases and J lost 2, with 9 bases in between. CDR1 is MNHNS and CDR2 is SASEGT in the germline V gene. The CDR3 is 13 amino acids. The CDR3 reads CASSPDLQETQYF. CDR3 sequence (DNA): TGTGCCAGCAGTCCGGACCTTCAAGAGACCCAGTACTTC.

V is TRBV5-1 and J is TRBJ2-1; 10 nucleotides agree with TRBD2. With 0 bases clipped from V and 3 bases from J, the junction kept 9 bases outside the gene matches. CDR1 and CDR2 from the germline V gene are SGHRS and YFSETQ. CDR3 length equals 18 residues. CDR3 residues: CASSLALAGEMGYNEQFF. The CDR3 DNA reads TGCGCCAGCAGCTTGGCCCTAGCGGGAGAAATGGGCTACAATGAGCAGTTCTTC.

This sequence joins TRBV2 and TRBJ2-7; D is possibly TRBD1 (6 bases). The ends were cut back, 8 bases at V and 5 bases at J, with 22 bases in the middle. This CDR3 has 15 amino acids. Germline loops: CDR1 SNHLY, CDR2 FYNNEI. DNA for the CDR3: TGTGCCAGCGTTCGTCGGCAGGGGCTTCCCGACGAGCAGTACTTC. Its protein is CASVRRQGLPDEQYF.

The chain joins TRBV5-1 to TRBJ2-5; 13 bases are a match to TRBD2. The CDR3 extends over 16 amino acids. Per germline, CDR1 SGHRS and CDR2 YFSETQ. V was pared by 2 bases and J by 5 bases, with 6 bases of the junction left unmatched. CDR3: CASSLGLAGAGETQYF. CDR3 coding DNA: TGCGCCAGCAGCTTAGGACTAGCGGGAGCTGGTGAGACCCAGTACTTC. Looking up the rest from reference TRBV5-1 and TRBJ2-5 gives the full variable domain: KAGVTQTPRYLIKTRGQQVTLSCSPISGHRSVSWYQQTPGQGLQFLFEYFSETQRNKGNFPGRFSGRQFSNSRSEMNVSTLELGDSALYLCASSLGLAGAGETQYFGPGTRLLVL.

V usage is TRBV11-2 and J usage is TRBJ2-1; 7 nucleotides agree with TRBD1. V lost 3 bases and J lost 4; bases outside the gene matches: 3. Per germline, CDR1 SGHAT and CDR2 FQNNGV. This CDR3 is built from 14 residues. The CDR3 DNA reads as TGTGCCAGCAGCTTTGGGACAGCTTACAATGAGCAGTTCTTC. It codes for CASSFGTAYNEQFF.

This clonotype was recorded a few times. V gene TRBV12-3 or TRBV12-4 combines with J gene TRBJ2-1; tentatively, D is TRBD2 (7 bases). The V end lost 2 bases, the J end lost 6 bases, and 11 bases lay between the germline ends. CDR3 length: 14 amino acids. This CDR3 is CASSLRGRANEQFF. CDR3 DNA sequence: TGTGCCAGCAGTTTAAGGGGGAGGGCCAATGAGCAGTTCTTC.

The chain joins TRBV19 to TRBJ2-1; D is uncertain. This CDR3 region has 14 residues. CDR1 LNHDA and CDR2 SQIVND come from the germline V gene (reference sequence). V lost 5 bases and J 6 bases, leaving 14 bases between the germline ends. CDR3 nucleotides: TGTGCCAGTAGTTCGATTGTATGGGGCAATGAGCAGTTCTTC. It translates to CASSSIVWGNEQFF.

The V and J genes are TRBV3-1 and TRBJ2-1; 11 bases fit TRBD2. The CDR3 sequence is 16 residues long. Germline CDR1 LGHDT, CDR2 YNNKEL (reference sequence). With V trimmed by 0 bases and J by 4 bases, 2 bases remained unmatched. The chain's CDR3 is CASSQDWTSGYNEQFF. CDR3 in DNA: TGTGCCAGCAGCCAAGATTGGACTAGCGGGTACAATGAGCAGTTCTTC.

The rearrangement joins TRBV5-1 to TRBJ2-7; possible D gene TRBD2, 6 bases. Germline V gives CDR1 SGHRS, CDR2 YFSETQ. This CDR3 comprises 14 residues. Trimming left V 0 bases short and J 7 bases short, with 14 bases between. As DNA, the CDR3 is TGCGCCAGCAGCTTGGTACCGGGACGGGAGGAGCAGTACTTC. Amino acids: CASSLVPGREEQYF. The whole variable domain, filled in from reference TRBV5-1 and TRBJ2-7, reads KAGVTQTPRYLIKTRGQQVTLSCSPISGHRSVSWYQQTPGQGLQFLFEYFSETQRNKGNFPGRFSGRQFSNSRSEMNVSTLELGDSALYLCASSLVPGREEQYFGPGTRLTVT.

Here the CDR3 DNA reads TGTGCCAGCGGAACGGGGGCGAGCACTGAAGCTTTCTTT. Protein: CASGTGASTEAFF. The rearrangement uses TRBV25-1 and TRBJ1-1; a possible D gene is TRBD1 (6 bases). The germline CDR1 and CDR2 sequences are MGHDK and SYGVNS. CDR3 size: 13 residues. V was shortened by 8 bases and J by 4 bases, with 14 bases between the two germline ends.

The chain carries TRBV6-1 and TRBJ1-5; no clear D gene. V lost 6 bases, J lost 2 bases, and 14 bases lay in between. The V gene's germline CDR1 is MNHNS and CDR2 SASEGT. The CDR3 sequence is 15 residues long. CDR3 in DNA: TGTGCCAGCAGCAGAAAGAAGGCAGGCAATCAGCCCCAGCATTTT. Protein sequence: CASSRKKAGNQPQHF.

This clonotype was seen more than once but under ten times. The chain is built from TRBV5-1 and TRBJ2-7; TRBD1 aligns across 7 bases. V was clipped by 0 bases and J by 5 bases; unmatched bases: 8. The length of the CDR3 is 15 residues. Germline values: CDR1 SGHRS, CDR2 YFSETQ. The CDR3 nucleotides read TGCGCCAGCAGCTTGGAGCTCAGGGGGTCGGACGAGCAGTACTTC. This codes for CASSLELRGSDEQYF.

The CDR3 spells CASSPGGGQETQYF. DNA of the CDR3: TGTGCCAGCAGCCCGGGGGGCGGTCAAGAGACCCAGTACTTC. The J gene is TRBJ2-5, the V gene TRBV27; possible D gene TRBD2, 7 bases. CDR3 length: 14 residues. V was trimmed by 6 bases and J by 2 bases, leaving 13 bases between them. CDR1 is MNHEY and CDR2 is SMNVEV in the germline V gene (reference sequence).

The chain employs TRBV2 and TRBJ1-1; TRBD1 might be the D (5 bases). Trimming took 6 bases from V and 4 from J, leaving 21 bases between them. Germline V gives CDR1 SNHLY, CDR2 FYNNEI. The CDR3 has 16 amino acids. CDR3 nucleotide sequence: TGTGCCAGCAGGGGCCCCGGGGGTGATACCCTCACTGAAGCTTTCTTT. This translates into CASRGPGGDTLTEAFF.

This clonotype was detected a few times. V gene TRBV4-2 combines with J gene TRBJ2-3; D is ambiguous. From germline, CDR1 is LGHNA and CDR2 YNFKEQ. The CDR3 runs to 13 residues. The V end was cut by 0 bases, the J end by 6 bases, with 7 bases between. The DNA for the CDR3 is TGTGCCAGCAGCCAAGATAGGATGGATACGCAGTATTTT. This gives the protein CASSQDRMDTQYF.

This clonotype was counted between two and nine times. The CDR3 here is CASSQGLAGAIGNEQFF. The DNA for the CDR3 is TGTGCCAGCAGCCAGGGACTAGCGGGAGCCATCGGGAATGAGCAGTTCTTC. The rearrangement uses TRBV5-6 and TRBJ2-1; 14 positions agree with TRBD2. CDR3 size: 17 residues. The germline V gene has CDR1 SGHDT and CDR2 YYEEEE. Trimming at V came to 4 bases and at J to 7 bases, leaving 10 bases not matched to a gene.

This clonotype was seen a single time. The chain uses TRBV11-1 and TRBJ1-1; no clear D. The V gene lost 1 base and the J gene lost 3 bases, with 21 bases spanning the gap. This CDR3 has 18 amino acids. In germline, CDR1 is SGHAT, CDR2 FQDESV (reference sequence). The CDR3 nucleotides are TGTGCCAGCAGCTTAGGAAAAGGTGGTATTATTCTCGACACTGAAGCTTTCTTT. Translation: CASSLGKGGIILDTEAFF.

This clonotype was detected a few times. The chain links TRBV6-5 to TRBJ1-2; D gene unclear. The CDR3 length is 15 residues. V lost 0 bases, J lost 0 bases, and 8 bases lay in between. Germline CDR1 and CDR2: MNHEY and SVGAGI. CDR3 loop: CASSYSRSANYGYTF. CDR3 DNA: TGTGCCAGCAGTTACTCGCGCTCAGCTAACTATGGCTACACCTTC.